These 27 T cell receptor beta chains originate from one sample sequenced in a study of T-cell memory formation after mild COVID-19. TCRdb re-called the 5' RACE reads through MiXCR, storing one row per CDR3 protein. The table has around 250,000 distinct CDR3 sequences, roughly 17% seen once. Sample: PBMCs or a T cell subset sorted from them (not recorded which). These receptors all stem from a man between 18 and 35 years old who had mild COVID-19 (a few samples of this study predate the infection). Cell type and time point are not known.

The V gene is TRBV9, the J gene TRBJ1-5, with a weak D call TRBD1 (6 bases). The CDR3 is 15 residues long. Germline V gene sequence: CDR1 SGDLS, CDR2 YYNGEE. Trimming removed 5 bases at V and 3 bases at J, with 15 bases between. The CDR3, as DNA: TGTGCCAGCAGTAAAACGACAGGATTCAATCAGCCCCAGCATTTT. This gives the protein CASSKTTGFNQPQHF.

The chain is built from TRBV7-2 and TRBJ2-7, with D perhaps assigned TRBD1 or TRBD2 (5 bases each). The ends were cut back, 7 bases at V and 4 bases at J, with 17 bases in the middle. CDR1 is SGHTA and CDR2 is FQGNSA in the germline V gene. This CDR3 spans 14 amino acids. CDR3 nucleotide sequence: TGTGCCAGCACCCCGGGACCAGGATCGTACGAGCAGTACTTC. Translated: CASTPGPGSYEQYF.

The CDR3 nucleotides read TGTGCCACCAGCAGGGACAGCCCGAACACCGGGGAGCTGTTTTTT. Its protein is CATSRDSPNTGELFF. This chain joins TRBV15 and TRBJ2-2, with D tentatively TRBD1 (6 bases). Germline V gene data show CDR1 as LNHNV and CDR2 as YYDKDF (reference sequence). The CDR3 runs to 15 residues. With 3 bases removed from V and 0 bases from J, the gap between germline ends came to 8 bases. Full variable domain (missing parts from reference TRBV15 and TRBJ2-2): DAMVIQNPRYQVTQFGKPVTLSCSQTLNHNVMYWYQQKSSQAPKLLFHYYDKDFNNEADTPDNFQSRRPNTSFCFLDIRSPGLGDTAMYLCATSRDSPNTGELFFGEGSRLTVL.

This rearrangement joins TRBV5-6 to TRBJ2-7, with D perhaps matching TRBD2 (6 bases). The CDR3 contains 14 residues. Deletions cut 2 bases from V and 8 bases from J, with 17 bases between. From germline, CDR1 is SGHDT and CDR2 YYEEEE. In DNA, the CDR3 is TGTGCCAGCAGCTTCTCCGGGACTTCGGGGCAGCAGTACTTC. Its protein product is CASSFSGTSGQQYF.

This clonotype was recorded a few times. CDR3 amino acids: CASSFSAGAGLDTQYF. The CDR3 nucleotides are TGTGCCAGCAGCTTCTCAGCGGGGGCTGGTTTGGATACGCAGTATTTT. The chain joins TRBV7-3 to TRBJ2-3, with TRBD2 matching 8 bases. The CDR3 spans 16 residues. The germline V gene has CDR1 SGHTA and CDR2 FQGTGA. The V segment lost 3 bases and the J segment 6 bases; nucleotides outside the gene matches: 11. Full variable domain (outside the CDR3, taken from reference TRBV7-3 and TRBJ2-3): GAGVSQTPSNKVTEKGKYVELRCDPISGHTALYWYRQSLGQGPEFLIYFQGTGAADDSGLPNDRFFAVRPEGSVSTLKIQRTERGDSAVYLCASSFSAGAGLDTQYFGPGTRLTVL.

The chain carries TRBV12-3 or TRBV12-4 and TRBJ1-3; weak D call: TRBD1 (6 bases). The germline V and J ends were trimmed by 3 bases and 2 bases, with 11 bases remaining between them. This CDR3 has 15 amino acids. CDR3 loop: CASSFGGPAGNTIYF. As DNA, the CDR3 is TGTGCCAGCAGTTTTGGGGGGCCGGCTGGAAACACCATATATTTT.

V is TRBV4-1 and J is TRBJ2-3, with 8 nucleotides matching TRBD2. Germline CDR1 reads MGHRA; CDR2 reads YSYEKL. This CDR3 region has 16 residues. V trimming: 3 bases; J trimming: 6 bases; junction bases outside the gene matches: 11. CDR3 protein: CASSHLRSGDSDTQYF. The DNA of the CDR3 is TGCGCCAGCAGCCATCTCCGTAGCGGGGACTCCGATACGCAGTATTTT.

The V and J genes are TRBV18 and TRBJ1-2, with D unresolved. Germline-derived CDR1 and CDR2 are KGHSH and LQKENI. V was cut by 1 base and J by 4 bases, with 22 bases left in between. The CDR3 has 18 residues. CDR3 sequence reads: CASSPRSPGLAQSYGYTF. CDR3 coding DNA: TGTGCCAGCTCACCACGGTCGCCGGGCCTGGCACAGTCCTATGGCTACACCTTC.

The CDR3 DNA is TGTGCCAGCAGCAACAATCAGGGTGTGGGGACGGAAAAACTGTTTTTT. Protein sequence: CASSNNQGVGTEKLFF. The chain has TRBV12-3 or TRBV12-4 and TRBJ1-4; D is perhaps TRBD1 (5 bases). The V and J ends lost 6 bases and 8 bases respectively, with 22 bases between them. This CDR3 region has 16 residues.

This clonotype was counted between two and nine times. V usage is TRBV7-9 and J usage is TRBJ2-7, with unresolved D. This CDR3 has 14 residues. V lost 1 base to trimming and J lost 2 bases, with 9 bases between them. The germline gives CDR1 SEHNR, CDR2 FQNEAQ (reference sequence). The CDR3, as DNA: TGTGCCAGCAGCTTAGAGGATTTGCCCTACGAGCAGTACTTC. This codes for CASSLEDLPYEQYF. The full variable domain, rest sourced from reference TRBV7-9 and TRBJ2-7, is DTGVSQNPRHKITKRGQNVTFRCDPISEHNRLYWYRQTLGQGPEFLTYFQNEAQLEKSRLLSDRFSAERPKGSFSTLEIQRTEQGDSAMYLCASSLEDLPYEQYFGPGTRLTVT.

Only a few counts were recorded for this clonotype. The rearrangement uses TRBV3-1 and TRBJ2-7; 9 bases agree with TRBD1. In germline, CDR1 is LGHDT, CDR2 YNNKEL (reference sequence). This CDR3 contains 12 residues. The V and J ends lost 3 bases and 9 bases, in that order; junction bases with no gene match: 3. The CDR3 is CASSQGQGWQYF. The CDR3 DNA sequence: TGTGCCAGCAGCCAGGGACAGGGATGGCAGTACTTC.

This clonotype was observed a few times. J is TRBJ1-5 and V is TRBV24-1; 9 bases line up with TRBD1. Trimming removed 3 bases from V and 2 bases from J; junction bases left unmatched: 4. This CDR3 spans 16 amino acids. Germline V CDR1 and CDR2: KGHDR, SFDVKD. The DNA of the CDR3 is TGTGCCACCAGTGATCGTGGGACAGGGCGCAATCAGCCCCAGCATTTT. It codes for CATSDRGTGRNQPQHF.

A few counts support this clonotype. This rearrangement joins TRBV4-3 to TRBJ1-6, with 12 positions matching TRBD1. J lost 10 bases, V lost 0 bases, and 4 bases had no gene match. This CDR3 comprises 16 residues. Germline V gives CDR1 LGHNA, CDR2 YSLEER. This chain's CDR3 is CASSQEMGQGASPLHF. In nucleotides, the CDR3 is TGCGCCAGCAGCCAAGAAATGGGACAGGGGGCATCACCCCTCCACTTT.

At least ten counts were recorded for this clonotype. The rearrangement joins TRBV5-1 to TRBJ2-7, with 7 bases that match TRBD1. The CDR3 loop spans 15 amino acids. With V trimmed by 5 bases and J by 0 bases, 8 bases remained unmatched. CDR1 and CDR2 from the germline V gene are SGHRS and YFSETQ. The CDR3 nucleotides read TGCGCCAGCAGTGACCCGGGACAGAGCTCCTACGAGCAGTACTTC. Protein product: CASSDPGQSSYEQYF.

V is TRBV6-2 or TRBV6-3 and J is TRBJ1-4; D might be TRBD1 (6 bases). The CDR3 loop spans 11 amino acids. Trimming stripped 7 bases from V and 14 bases from J, with 14 bases between. Germline CDR1 MNHEY, CDR2 SVGEGT. The CDR3 sequence is CASTKGGGLFF. The CDR3 coding sequence is TGTGCCAGCACTAAAGGAGGGGGGCTGTTTTTT.

The sample holds a few counts of this clonotype. CDR3 region: CASSLLDYNEQFF. CDR3 sequence (DNA): TGTGCCAGCAGCCTACTAGATTACAATGAGCAGTTCTTC. The chain recombines TRBV7-9 with TRBJ2-1; D is possibly TRBD2 (5 bases). The CDR3 extends over 13 amino acids. Trimming took off 5 bases at V and 4 bases at J, with 9 bases between the two ends. Germline CDR1 is SEHNR and CDR2 is FQNEAQ (reference sequence).

The chain uses TRBV5-4 and TRBJ2-1, with 10 bases aligning to TRBD1. Losses at the gene ends were 2 bases for V and 5 bases for J; bases not matched to a gene: 1. CDR3 length equals 14 residues. Germline V gives CDR1 SGHNT, CDR2 YYREEE (reference sequence). The CDR3 DNA follows: TGTGCCAGCAGCTTCGGACAGGGGGACAATGAGCAGTTCTTC. This gives the protein CASSFGQGDNEQFF. The full variable domain, its missing parts supplied by reference TRBV5-4 and TRBJ2-1, is ETGVTQSPTHLIKTRGQQVTLRCSSQSGHNTVSWYQQALGQGPQFIFQYYREEENGRGNFPPRFSGLQFPNYSSELNVNALELDDSALYLCASSFGQGDNEQFFGPGTRLTVL.

The chain has TRBV7-7 and TRBJ2-6; D remains ambiguous. Trimming removed 5 bases at V and 2 bases at J, with 7 bases between. Per germline, CDR1 SSHAT and CDR2 FNYEAQ (reference sequence). CDR3 length equals 14 residues. CDR3 amino acids: CASSRAPGANVLTF. In DNA, the CDR3 is TGTGCCAGCAGCAGGGCTCCTGGGGCCAACGTCCTGACTTTC. The full variable domain, with the rest looked up from reference TRBV7-7 and TRBJ2-6, is GAGVSQSPRYKVTKRGQDVTLRCDPISSHATLYWYQQALGQGPEFLTYFNYEAQPDKSGLPSDRFSAERPEGSISTLTIQRTEQRDSAMYRCASSRAPGANVLTFGAGSRLTVL.

This chain connects TRBV6-5 to TRBJ1-2; 9 bases are a match to TRBD1. The V segment lost 2 bases and the J segment 3 bases; nucleotides outside the gene matches: 4. Germline V gives CDR1 MNHEY, CDR2 SVGAGI. The CDR3 has 15 residues. The CDR3 DNA is TGTGCCAGCAGTTACATGACAGGGGGGCACTATGGCTACACCTTC. Residues: CASSYMTGGHYGYTF.

There are many counts of this clonotype. The chain has TRBV21-1 and TRBJ2-2; the D call in the table, TRBD2, was not verified against the DNA. TRBV21-1 is a pseudogene segment. The CDR3 spans 18 residues. The CDR3 nucleotides read TGTGCCAGCAGCACTTCCGGGACTAGCAGTCGATCAACCGGGGAGCTGTTTTTT. This codes for CASSTSGTSSRSTGELFF.

This clonotype has a count of ten or more. The chain employs TRBV7-3 and TRBJ2-3; perhaps TRBD2 as D (7 bases). Trimming shortened V by 5 bases and J by 9 bases, and 15 bases separated the two germline ends. The CDR3 has 13 residues. Germline lookup yields CDR1 SGHTA and CDR2 FQGTGA. CDR3 in DNA: TGTGCCAGCAGCCCCGCGGGGGCGTACACGCAGTATTTT. Encoded protein: CASSPAGAYTQYF.

The rearrangement links TRBV4-2 to TRBJ2-4, with 8 nucleotides matching TRBD2. Trimming removed 1 base from V and 6 bases from J; junction bases left unmatched: 8. Germline-derived CDR1 and CDR2 are LGHNA and YNFKEQ. The CDR3 has 16 amino acids. Here the CDR3 reads CASSQGPGGPINIQYF. CDR3 in DNA: TGTGCCAGCAGCCAAGGCCCGGGGGGGCCTATAAACATTCAGTACTTC.

There are a few counts of this clonotype. V usage is TRBV29-1 and J usage is TRBJ2-1; TRBD2 might be the D (6 bases). This CDR3 comprises 13 residues. Trimming took 2 bases from V and 8 from J, leaving 13 bases between them. The germline V gene has CDR1 SQVTM and CDR2 ANQGSEA. CDR3 nucleotides: TGCAGCGTTGAATGGCGGGACGGCGATGAGCAGTTCTTC. The encoded protein is CSVEWRDGDEQFF.

This clonotype was observed a few times. The gene calls are TRBV6-6 and TRBJ2-3; D is possibly TRBD1 (6 bases). The CDR3 has 15 amino acids. The V gene lost 5 bases and the J gene lost 3 bases, with 15 bases spanning the gap. In germline, CDR1 is MNHNY, CDR2 SVGAGI (reference sequence). The CDR3 sequence is CASSLRVGGTDTQYF. The CDR3 nucleotides are TGTGCCAGCAGTCTCCGGGTAGGGGGAACAGATACGCAGTATTTT.

The sample holds a few counts of this clonotype. The CDR3, as DNA: TGTGCCAGCAGTGACAGGGAATCCTACAATGAGCAGTTCTTC. Residues: CASSDRESYNEQFF. The chain carries TRBV12-3 or TRBV12-4 and TRBJ2-1; 7 bases are shared with TRBD1. The CDR3 consists of 14 residues. V trimming: 5 bases; J trimming: 1 base; junction bases outside the gene matches: 2.

This clonotype was picked up a small number of times. This chain joins TRBV6-6 and TRBJ1-4; D is possibly TRBD1 (5 bases). The CDR3 spans 13 residues. V was cut by 5 bases and J by 8 bases, with 12 bases left in between. CDR1 is MNHNY, CDR2 SVGAGI, per germline (reference sequence). In DNA, the CDR3 is TGTGCCAGCAGTAAGGACGGGACGGAAAAACTGTTTTTT. Translation gives CASSKDGTEKLFF.

Only a few counts were recorded for this clonotype. The chain carries TRBV18 and TRBJ1-4; maybe TRBD1 (6 bases). This CDR3 contains 13 residues. The germline CDR1 and CDR2 sequences are KGHSH and LQKENI. The V gene lost 3 bases and the J gene lost 8 bases, with 10 bases spanning the gap. The CDR3 is CASSPTGLEKLFF. CDR3 nucleotides: TGTGCCAGCTCACCTACAGGGCTCGAAAAACTGTTTTTT. Full variable domain (outside the CDR3, taken from reference TRBV18 and TRBJ1-4): NAGVMQNPRHLVRRRGQEARLRCSPMKGHSHVYWYRQLPEEGLKFMVYLQKENIIDESGMPKERFSAEFPKEGPSILRIQQVVRGDSAAYFCASSPTGLEKLFFGSGTQLSVL.